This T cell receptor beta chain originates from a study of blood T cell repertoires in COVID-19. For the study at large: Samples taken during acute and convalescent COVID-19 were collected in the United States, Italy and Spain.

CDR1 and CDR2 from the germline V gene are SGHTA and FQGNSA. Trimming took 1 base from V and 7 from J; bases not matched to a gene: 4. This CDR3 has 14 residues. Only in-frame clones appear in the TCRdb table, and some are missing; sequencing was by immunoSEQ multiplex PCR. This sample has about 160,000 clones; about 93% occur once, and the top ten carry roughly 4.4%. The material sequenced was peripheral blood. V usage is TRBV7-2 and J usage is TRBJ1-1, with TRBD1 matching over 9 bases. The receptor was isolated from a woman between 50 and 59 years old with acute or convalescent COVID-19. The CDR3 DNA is TGTGCCAGCAGCTTAGTGGCGACAGGGGGTGAAGCTTTCTTT. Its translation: CASSLVATGGEAFF.